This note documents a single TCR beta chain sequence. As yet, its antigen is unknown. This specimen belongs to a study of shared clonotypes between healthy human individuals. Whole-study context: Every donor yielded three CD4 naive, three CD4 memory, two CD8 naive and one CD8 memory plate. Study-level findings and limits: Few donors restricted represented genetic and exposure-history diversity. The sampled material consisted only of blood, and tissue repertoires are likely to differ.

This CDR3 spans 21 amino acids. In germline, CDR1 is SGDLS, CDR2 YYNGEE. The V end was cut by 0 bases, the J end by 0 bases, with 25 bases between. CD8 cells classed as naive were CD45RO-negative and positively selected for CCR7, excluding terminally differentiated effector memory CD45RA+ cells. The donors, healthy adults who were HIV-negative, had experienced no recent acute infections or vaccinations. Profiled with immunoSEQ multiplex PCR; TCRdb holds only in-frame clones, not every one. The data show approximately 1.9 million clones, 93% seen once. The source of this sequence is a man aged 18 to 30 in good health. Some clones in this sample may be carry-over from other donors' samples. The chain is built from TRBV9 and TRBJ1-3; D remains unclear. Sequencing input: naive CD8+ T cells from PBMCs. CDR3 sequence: CASSVATHRGWEHTSGNTIYF. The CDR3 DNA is TGTGCCAGCAGCGTAGCTACGCATCGTGGGTGGGAACACACCTCTGGAAACACCATATATTTT. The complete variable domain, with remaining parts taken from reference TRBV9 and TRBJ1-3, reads DSGVTQTPKHLITATGQRVTLRCSPRSGDLSVYWYQQSLDQGLQFLIQYYNGEERAKGNILERFSAQQFPDLHSELNLSSLELGDSALYFCASSVATHRGWEHTSGNTIYFGEGSWLTVV.